Listed below are T cell receptor beta chains from one sample, sequenced in a study of cytomegalovirus exposure and HLA in healthy donors. Method: immunoSEQ multiplex PCR; TCRdb's copy keeps in-frame clones and lacks some. This sample yields fewer than 150,000 clones, of which 70% to 85% are seen a single time; around a tenth belongs to the top ten. The specimen was PBMCs. The receptors come from a woman aged 50 to 60 in good health and CMV-seropositive. The CDR3 runs from the conserved cysteine through the conserved F or W. The D gene is left open where the match is weak. A row's size may be missing; if present it is once, few, many or a size class.

TRBJ1-2 | TRBV2 | . | . | CASSEGWDNNYGYTF | TGTGCCAGCAGTGAAGGTTGGGACAATAACTATGGCTACACCTTC
TRBJ1-6 | TRBV28 | few | TRBD1 | CASSLDVQGWTYNSPLHF | TGTGCCAGCAGTTTGGACGTACAGGGGTGGACCTATAATTCACCCCTCCACTTT
TRBJ1-6 | TRBV28 | . | TRBD1 | CASSHRGVGNSPLHF | TGTGCCAGCAGTCACAGGGGTGTTGGTAATTCACCCCTCCACTTT
TRBJ1-1 | TRBV11-2 | . | . | CASSFFGEAGEAFF | TGTGCCAGCAGCTTTTTTGGTGAAGCGGGTGAAGCTTTCTTT
TRBJ1-3 | TRBV7-8 | . | . | CASSRQGEVPGNTIYF | TGTGCCAGCAGTCGTCAAGGGGAGGTTCCTGGAAACACCATATATTTT
TRBJ2-5 | TRBV4-2 | . | . | CASSQDWGVLQETQYF | TGTGCCAGCAGCCAAGATTGGGGGGTACTGCAAGAGACCCAGTACTTC
TRBJ2-5 | TRBV5-8 | . | TRBD2 | CASSWGGSVKTQYF | TGTGCCAGCAGCTGGGGGGGGAGCGTGAAGACCCAGTACTTC
TRBJ2-1 | TRBV9 | . | . | CASSVEVGDNEQFF | TGTGCCAGCAGCGTAGAGGTAGGGGACAATGAGCAGTTCTTC
TRBJ2-2 | TRBV4-2 | . | . | CASSERGGTDTGELFF | TGTGCCAGCAGCGAAAGAGGCGGGACAGATACCGGGGAGCTGTTTTTT
TRBJ2-1 | TRBV5-1 | once | . | CASSHNGQEQFF | TGCGCCAGCAGCCACAACGGACAGGAGCAGTTCTTC
TRBJ1-2 | TRBV18 | . | . | CASSPPSGTRGYTF | TGTGCCAGCTCACCACCGTCAGGAACCCGAGGCTACACCTTC
TRBJ1-5 | TRBV6-1 | . | TRBD1 | CASSAGQINQPQHF | TGTGCCAGCAGTGCGGGACAGATCAATCAGCCCCAGCATTTT
TRBJ2-1 | TRBV18 | . | TRBD2 | CASSPPTSGYNEQFF | TGTGCCAGCTCACCACCAACTAGCGGGTACAATGAGCAGTTCTTC
TRBJ2-5 | TRBV30 | once | TRBD2 | CAWSLLAGETQYF | TGTGCCTGGAGCCTCCTAGCGGGCGAGACCCAGTACTTC
TRBJ1-2 | TRBV6-5 | . | . | CASSSGTMDYGYTF | TGTGCCAGCAGTAGCGGGACAATGGACTATGGCTACACCTTC
TRBJ2-3 | TRBV29-1 | . | . | CSVSLSTDTQYF | TGCAGCGTTAGCTTAAGCACAGATACGCAGTATTTT
TRBJ2-5 | TRBV10-3 | . | . | CAISQNEQETQYF | TGTGCCATCTCACAGAACGAACAAGAGACCCAGTACTTC
TRBJ2-3 | TRBV7-9 | . | TRBD2 | CASSFLAGASTDTQYF | TGTGCCAGCAGCTTCCTAGCGGGAGCAAGCACAGATACGCAGTATTTT
TRBJ2-5 | TRBV7-3 | . | . | CASSTTGTAGETQYF | TGTGCCAGCAGCACAACCGGGACTGCCGGAGAGACCCAGTACTTC
TRBJ2-3 | TRBV5-1 | . | . | CASSFEGATPDTQYF | TGCGCCAGCAGCTTTGAGGGAGCTACTCCAGATACGCAGTATTTT
TRBJ1-6 | TRBV10-2 | . | TRBD1 | CASGDRKQGFNSPLHF | TGCGCCAGCGGGGACCGAAAACAGGGGTTCAATTCACCCCTCCACTTT
TRBJ1-4 | TRBV6-1 | . | . | CASSVMFNEKLFF | TGTGCCAGCAGTGTCATGTTTAATGAAAAACTGTTTTTT
TRBJ1-1 | TRBV6-5 | . | TRBD1 | CASTSNRGETEAFF | TGTGCCAGCACGTCCAACAGGGGTGAAACTGAAGCTTTCTTT
TRBJ1-5 | TRBV18 | . | TRBD1 | CASSPPGQGRNSNQPQHF | TGTGCCAGCTCACCACCGGGACAGGGACGAAATAGCAATCAGCCCCAGCATTTT
TRBJ1-1 | TRBV5-1 | . | TRBD1 | CASSLTGANTEAFF | TGCGCCAGCAGCTTGACAGGGGCTAACACTGAAGCTTTCTTT
TRBJ2-7 | TRBV5-1 | few | TRBD2 | CASSLGLAASSYEQYF | TGCGCCAGCAGCTTGGGACTAGCGGCGAGCTCCTACGAGCAGTACTTC
TRBJ2-1 | TRBV7-8 | . | . | CASSFDRNNEQFF | TGTGCCAGCAGCTTTGACAGAAACAATGAGCAGTTCTTC
TRBJ1-3 | TRBV7-2 | . | . | CASGLDRLGNTIYF | TGTGCCAGCGGCCTGGATAGACTTGGAAACACCATATATTTT
TRBJ1-2 | TRBV28 | few | . | CASSLSRATYTF | TGTGCCAGCAGTTTATCGAGAGCTACCTACACCTTC
TRBJ1-2 | TRBV28 | once | . | CASSPADGYTF | TGTGCCAGCAGTCCCGCGGATGGCTACACCTTC
TRBJ2-5 | TRBV11-2 | . | . | CASSLTQSYQETQYF | TGTGCCAGCAGCTTGACACAGTCGTACCAAGAGACCCAGTACTTC
TRBJ2-7 | TRBV10-3 | . | TRBD1 | CAITSGQGNYEQYF | TGTGCCATCACTTCGGGACAGGGCAACTACGAGCAGTACTTC
TRBJ2-7 | TRBV5-6 | . | . | CASSVLGPLSNEQYF | TGTGCCAGCAGCGTACTAGGACCGCTGTCTAACGAGCAGTACTTC
TRBJ2-7 | TRBV5-1 | . | . | CASSLGAGLYEQYF | TGCGCCAGCAGCTTGGGGGCAGGACTCTACGAGCAGTACTTC
TRBJ2-1 | TRBV27 | . | . | CASSLGLSVSYNEQFF | TGTGCCAGCAGTTTAGGGCTTTCAGTAAGCTACAATGAGCAGTTCTTC
TRBJ2-3 | TRBV6-1 | . | . | CASSERAGADTQYF | TGTGCCAGCAGTGAGCGAGCCGGAGCAGATACGCAGTATTTT
TRBJ1-3 | TRBV7-2 | . | TRBD1 | CASSPGQGNTIYF | TGTGCCAGCAGCCCGGGACAGGGCAACACCATATATTTT
TRBJ1-3 | TRBV5-1 | . | . | CASSLGYGPPGDTIYF | TGCGCCAGCAGCTTGGGTTATGGACCGCCCGGGGACACCATATATTTT
TRBJ2-7 | TRBV18 | . | TRBD1 | CASSPQGQGNSEQYF | TGTGCCAGCTCACCACAAGGACAGGGTAATTCCGAGCAGTACTTC
TRBJ1-4 | TRBV28 | . | . | CASSPSGFATNEKLFF | TGTGCCAGCAGTCCATCAGGGTTTGCAACTAATGAAAAACTGTTTTTT
TRBJ2-7 | TRBV19 | few | . | CASSITTGIVAFSYEQYF | TGTGCCAGTAGTATAACGACAGGTATTGTGGCGTTCTCCTACGAGCAGTACTTC
TRBJ2-1 | TRBV10-3 | . | TRBD2 | CAISSGTSGPPNEQFF | TGTGCCATCAGTTCCGGGACTAGCGGACCCCCTAATGAGCAGTTCTTC
TRBJ1-1 | TRBV11-3 | . | . | CASSREGGTEAFF | TGTGCCAGCAGCCGGGAAGGGGGCACTGAAGCTTTCTTT
TRBJ2-7 | TRBV30 | . | TRBD1 | CAWGTGLSYEQYF | TGTGCCTGGGGGACAGGTCTCTCCTACGAGCAGTACTTC
TRBJ2-5 | TRBV14 | . | TRBD2 | CASSQRLAGQETQYF | TGTGCCAGCAGCCAGAGACTAGCGGGGCAAGAGACCCAGTACTTC
TRBJ2-2 | TRBV9 | . | . | CASSVVVAGAGELFF | TGTGCCAGCAGCGTAGTTGTCGCAGGTGCCGGGGAGCTGTTTTTT
TRBJ2-7 | TRBV6-5 | . | . | CASSYSWPYEQYF | TGTGCCAGCAGTTACTCTTGGCCTTACGAGCAGTACTTC
TRBJ2-1 | TRBV29-1 | . | TRBD2 | CSPIAGQFNEQFF | TGCAGCCCTATAGCGGGACAATTCAATGAGCAGTTCTTC
TRBJ2-7 | TRBV5-6 | once | . | CASSWGPGGSYEQYF | TGTGCCAGCAGCTGGGGACCCGGGGGCTCCTACGAGCAGTACTTC
TRBJ2-1 | TRBV6-5 | . | TRBD2 | CASSTLAGSYNEQFF | TGTGCCAGCAGTACGCTAGCGGGTTCCTACAATGAGCAGTTCTTC
TRBJ1-1 | TRBV5-1 | . | . | CASSLAPPGVGEKLNTEAFF | TGCGCCAGCAGCTTGGCCCCGCCAGGGGTGGGTGAAAAACTGAACACTGAAGCTTTCTTT